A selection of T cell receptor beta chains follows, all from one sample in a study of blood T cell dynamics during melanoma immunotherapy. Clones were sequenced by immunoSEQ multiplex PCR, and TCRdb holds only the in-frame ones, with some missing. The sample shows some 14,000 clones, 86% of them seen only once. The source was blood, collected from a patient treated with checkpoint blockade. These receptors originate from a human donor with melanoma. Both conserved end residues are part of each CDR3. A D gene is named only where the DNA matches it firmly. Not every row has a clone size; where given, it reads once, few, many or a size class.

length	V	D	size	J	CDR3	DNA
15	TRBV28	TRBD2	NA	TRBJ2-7	CASSKTSGRSYEQYF	TGTGCCAGCAGCAAGACTAGCGGGAGATCTTACGAGCAGTACTTC
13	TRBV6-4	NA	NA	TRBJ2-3	CASGNGHTDTQYF	TGTGCCAGCGGAAACGGTCATACAGATACGCAGTATTTT
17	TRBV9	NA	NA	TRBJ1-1	CASSERGQNGGDTEAFF	TGTGCCAGCAGCGAAAGGGGTCAGAATGGCGGGGACACTGAAGCTTTCTTT
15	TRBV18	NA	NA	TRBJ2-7	CASSPTGEGVEEQYF	TGTGCCAGCTCACCCACCGGCGAGGGAGTAGAAGAGCAGTACTTC
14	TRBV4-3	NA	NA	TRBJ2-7	CAIRVGASLYEQYF	TGCGCCATACGGGTGGGGGCCTCACTCTACGAGCAGTACTTC
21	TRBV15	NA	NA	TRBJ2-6	CATSRDGRVTYQGSGANVLTF	TGTGCCACCAGCAGAGATGGTCGGGTGACATATCAGGGCTCTGGGGCCAACGTCCTGACTTTC
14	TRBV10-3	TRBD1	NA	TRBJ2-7	CAISLDRGRYEQYF	TGTGCCATCAGCCTCGACAGGGGGCGATACGAGCAGTACTTC
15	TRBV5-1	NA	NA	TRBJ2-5	CASSPPTGIQETQYF	TGCGCCAGCAGTCCTCCGACAGGAATCCAAGAGACCCAGTACTTC
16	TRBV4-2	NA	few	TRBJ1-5	CASSQDGAGEGQPQHF	TGTGCCAGCAGCCAAGATGGTGCAGGGGAAGGACAGCCCCAGCATTTT
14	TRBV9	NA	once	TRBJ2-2	CASSVGGVSGELFF	TGTGCCAGCAGCGTAGGGGGAGTGAGCGGGGAGCTGTTTTTT
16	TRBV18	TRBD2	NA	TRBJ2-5	CASSLSPRTSGETQYF	TGTGCCAGCTCACTTAGCCCTAGGACTAGCGGAGAGACCCAGTACTTC
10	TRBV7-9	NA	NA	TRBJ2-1	CASSSNEQFF	TGTGCCAGCAGTAGCAATGAGCAGTTCTTC
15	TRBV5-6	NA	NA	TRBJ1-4	CASSGYREGSEKLFF	TGTGCCAGCAGCGGGTACAGGGAGGGGAGTGAAAAACTGTTTTTT
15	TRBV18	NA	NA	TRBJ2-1	CASSPNPSGYNEQFF	TGTGCCAGCTCACCCAACCCTTCGGGTTACAATGAGCAGTTCTTC
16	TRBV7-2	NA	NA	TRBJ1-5	CASSLTRAYSNQPQHF	TGTGCCAGCAGCTTAACCAGGGCTTACAGCAATCAGCCCCAGCATTTT
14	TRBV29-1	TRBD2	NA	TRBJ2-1	CSALSGSSYNEQFF	TGCAGCGCTTTAAGCGGGAGCTCCTACAATGAGCAGTTCTTC
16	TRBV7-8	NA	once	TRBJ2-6	CASTRDRTLGANVLTF	TGTGCCAGCACCAGGGACCGTACTTTAGGGGCCAACGTCCTGACTTTC
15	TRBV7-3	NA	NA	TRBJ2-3	CASSALGGSADTQYF	TGTGCCAGCAGCGCCTTGGGTGGGAGCGCAGATACGCAGTATTTT
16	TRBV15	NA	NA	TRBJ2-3	CATSRDRVGSTDTQYF	TGTGCCACCAGCAGAGATCGTGTCGGAAGCACAGATACGCAGTATTTT
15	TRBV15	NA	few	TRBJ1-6	CATSRVWVADSPLHF	TGTGCCACCAGCAGAGTATGGGTAGCGGATTCACCCCTCCACTTT
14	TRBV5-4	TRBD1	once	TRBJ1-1	CASSLRDREPGAFF	TGTGCCAGCAGCTTGAGAGACAGGGAGCCAGGAGCTTTCTTT
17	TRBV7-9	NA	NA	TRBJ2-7	CASTPLGTGTQGLQQYF	TGTGCCAGCACCCCTTTAGGGACGGGAACGCAGGGTTTGCAGCAGTACTTC
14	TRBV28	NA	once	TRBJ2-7	CASSLYRELYEQYF	TGTGCCAGCAGTTTATACAGGGAACTTTACGAGCAGTACTTC
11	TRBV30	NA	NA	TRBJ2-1	CAWETGFEQFF	TGTGCCTGGGAAACAGGGTTTGAGCAGTTCTTC
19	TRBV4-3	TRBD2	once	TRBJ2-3	CASSPLLAGGPGGTDTQYF	TGCGCCAGCAGCCCCCTGCTAGCGGGAGGACCAGGAGGCACAGATACGCAGTATTTT
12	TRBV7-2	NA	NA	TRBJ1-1	CASRRSNTEAFF	TGTGCCAGCAGACGATCGAACACTGAAGCTTTCTTT
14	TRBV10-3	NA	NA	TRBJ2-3	CAISDHEGSYTQYF	TGTGCCATCAGTGACCACGAAGGTAGTTATACGCAGTATTTT
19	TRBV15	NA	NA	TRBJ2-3	CATSRGVARGRMSDDTQYF	TGTGCCACCAGCAGAGGCGTAGCCCGGGGGCGCATGTCGGACGATACGCAGTATTTT
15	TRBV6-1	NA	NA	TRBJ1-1	CASSEVWGGFAEAFF	TGTGCCAGCAGCGAGGTATGGGGGGGCTTCGCTGAAGCTTTCTTT
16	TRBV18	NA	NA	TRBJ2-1	CASSPFDSTNNNEQFF	TGTGCCAGCTCACCGTTTGACTCCACGAACAACAATGAGCAGTTCTTC
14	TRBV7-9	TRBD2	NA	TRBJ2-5	CASTRLAGAETQYF	TGTGCCAGTACCCGACTAGCGGGAGCAGAGACCCAGTACTTC
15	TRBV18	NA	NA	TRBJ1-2	CASSPNRGGIYGYTF	TGTGCCAGCTCACCCAACAGAGGGGGAATTTATGGCTACACCTTC
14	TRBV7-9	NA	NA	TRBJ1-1	CASTSQGRVAEAFF	TGTGCCAGCACTTCCCAAGGGAGAGTCGCTGAAGCTTTCTTT
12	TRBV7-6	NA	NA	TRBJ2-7	CASSLADYEQYF	TGTGCCAGCAGCTTAGCGGATTACGAGCAGTACTTC
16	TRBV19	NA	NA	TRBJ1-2	CASSTGSVFRDYGYTF	TGTGCCAGTAGTACAGGGAGTGTCTTTCGGGACTATGGCTACACCTTC
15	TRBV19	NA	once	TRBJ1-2	CASSTGTDTNYGYTF	TGTGCCAGTAGTACAGGGACGGATACTAACTATGGCTACACCTTC
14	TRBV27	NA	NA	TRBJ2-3	CASSFGGTADTQYF	TGTGCCAGCAGTTTTGGCGGGACGGCGGATACGCAGTATTTT
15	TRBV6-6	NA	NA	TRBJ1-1	CASSLVTGKGTEAFF	TGTGCCAGCAGTTTGGTAACAGGGAAAGGGACTGAAGCTTTCTTT
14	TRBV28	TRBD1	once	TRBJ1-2	CASSLEGALRGYTF	TGTGCCAGCAGTTTGGAGGGGGCTTTGAGGGGCTACACCTTC
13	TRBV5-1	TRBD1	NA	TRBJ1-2	CASSLGGGQEYTF	TGCGCCAGCAGCTTGGGAGGGGGACAGGAATACACCTTC
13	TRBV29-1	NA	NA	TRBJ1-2	CSFRQAHLPGYTF	TGCAGCTTCCGACAGGCTCATCTTCCTGGCTACACCTTC
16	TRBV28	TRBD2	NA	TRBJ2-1	CASIPLAGESYNEQFF	TGTGCCAGCATCCCCCTAGCGGGAGAATCCTACAATGAGCAGTTCTTC
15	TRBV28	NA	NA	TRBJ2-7	CASIPPGRSSYEQYF	TGTGCCAGCATCCCTCCTGGTAGGAGCTCCTACGAGCAGTACTTC
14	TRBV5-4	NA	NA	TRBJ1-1	CASSQEDRVAEAFF	TGTGCCAGCAGCCAAGAAGACCGGGTCGCTGAAGCTTTCTTT
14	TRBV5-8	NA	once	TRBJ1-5	CASIRTVSNQPQHF	TGTGCCAGCATCCGGACAGTTAGCAATCAGCCCCAGCATTTT
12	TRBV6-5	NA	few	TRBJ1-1	CASWGDYTEAFF	TGTGCCAGCTGGGGAGATTACACTGAAGCTTTCTTT
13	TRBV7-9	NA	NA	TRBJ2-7	CASSLSGRYEQYF	TGTGCCAGCAGCTTATCGGGCAGGTACGAGCAGTACTTC
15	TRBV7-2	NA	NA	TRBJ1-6	CASSPTGGLNSPLHF	TGTGCCAGCAGCCCAACGGGCGGACTTAATTCACCCCTCCACTTT
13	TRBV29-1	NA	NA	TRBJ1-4	CSAGGSTNEKLFF	TGCAGCGCCGGAGGTTCAACTAATGAAAAACTGTTTTTT